The clone carrying this T cell receptor (beta chain) was found many times. The antigen remains unidentified. The data derive from a study of identical twins. Overall study results and limits: Insertions were fewer in abundant cord blood beta clonotypes, whereas memory repertoires showed none of this pattern.

This CDR3 region has 14 residues. Trimming removed 7 bases at V and 2 bases at J, with 14 bases between. A template switching step contributed a universal primer site, while unique molecular identifiers were present in the cDNA. In TCRdb, the 5' RACE reads were re-called with MiXCR into one record per CDR3 protein. This sample carries a few hundred thousand distinct CDR3 sequences, over 9.5% of them seen once, and the ten largest clones take 3.5% to 5%. This sample was also put to use in a study of yellow fever vaccine responses in identical twins. That study adds: Twins' vaccine T cell responses reportedly seemed partly convergent and partly personalized.

Sequenced material: memory (CD45RO+) T cells sorted from blood. The clonotype originates from a woman between 18 and 29 years old in good health. The chain uses TRBV12-3 or TRBV12-4 and TRBJ2-5; D possibly corresponds to TRBD2 (5 bases). CDR3 in DNA: TGTGCCAGCACCCGGGGATTACAGCAAGAGACCCAGTACTTC. Its translation is CASTRGLQQETQYF.